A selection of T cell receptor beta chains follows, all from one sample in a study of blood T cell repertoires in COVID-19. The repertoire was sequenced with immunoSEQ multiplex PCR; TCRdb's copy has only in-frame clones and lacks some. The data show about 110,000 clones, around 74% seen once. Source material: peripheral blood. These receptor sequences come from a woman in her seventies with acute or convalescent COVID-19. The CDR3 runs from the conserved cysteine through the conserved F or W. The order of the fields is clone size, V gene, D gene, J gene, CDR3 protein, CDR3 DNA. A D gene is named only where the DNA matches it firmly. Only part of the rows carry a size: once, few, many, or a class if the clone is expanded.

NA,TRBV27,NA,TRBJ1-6,CASSDTGYGDSPLHF,TGTGCCAGCAGCGATACAGGGTACGGGGACTCACCCCTCCACTTT
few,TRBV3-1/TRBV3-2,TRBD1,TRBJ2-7,CASSPPGTGYEQYF,TGTGCCAGCAGCCCTCCCGGGACAGGCTACGAGCAGTACTTC
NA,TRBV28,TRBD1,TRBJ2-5,CASSPTGQGDQETQYF,TGTGCCAGCAGTCCGACGGGACAGGGCGATCAAGAGACCCAGTACTTC
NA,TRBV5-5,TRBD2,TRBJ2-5,CASSRPSGRGVPETQYF,TGTGCCAGCAGCCGACCCAGTGGGCGGGGGGTTCCAGAGACCCAGTACTTC
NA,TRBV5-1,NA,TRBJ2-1,CASRRGRDAYNEQFF,TGCGCCAGCAGGCGAGGGCGGGACGCCTACAATGAGCAGTTCTTC
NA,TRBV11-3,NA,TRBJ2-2,CASSSQGSHTGELFF,TGTGCCAGCAGCTCGCAGGGGTCGCACACCGGGGAGCTGTTTTTT
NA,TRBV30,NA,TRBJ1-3,CAWSPGTGAGGNTIYF,TGTGCCTGGAGTCCCGGGACTGGTGCAGGTGGAAACACCATATATTTT
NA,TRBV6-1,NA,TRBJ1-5,CASSEAQRRKYSNQPQHF,TGTGCCAGCAGTGAAGCGCAAAGGAGGAAGTATAGCAATCAGCCCCAGCATTTT
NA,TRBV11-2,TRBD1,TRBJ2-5,CASSLGTGDQETQYF,TGTGCCAGCAGCTTAGGGACAGGGGACCAAGAGACCCAGTACTTC
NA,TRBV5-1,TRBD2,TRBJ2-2,CASSAGTRDTGELFF,TGCGCCAGCAGCGCCGGGACTAGGGACACCGGGGAGCTGTTTTTT
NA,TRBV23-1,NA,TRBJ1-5,CAGSGGRRLFNQPQHF,TGCGCCGGAAGCGGGGGACGCCGACTTTTCAATCAGCCCCAGCATTTT
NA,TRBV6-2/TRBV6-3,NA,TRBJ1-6,CASTPVTTGNSPLHF,TGTGCCAGCACCCCTGTGACAACAGGGAATTCACCCCTCCACTTT
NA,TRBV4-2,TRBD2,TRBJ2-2,CASSQDLVPRGGALGDTGELFF,TGTGCCAGCAGCCAAGATCTAGTTCCTCGCGGGGGGGCATTAGGGGACACCGGGGAGCTGTTTTTT
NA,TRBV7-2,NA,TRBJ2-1,CASSPRMSTQFF,TGTGCCAGCAGCCCCCGTATGTCTACCCAGTTCTTC
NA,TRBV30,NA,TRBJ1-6,CAWSLKASESLHF,TGTGCCTGGAGTCTTAAAGCGAGCGAGTCCCTCCACTTT
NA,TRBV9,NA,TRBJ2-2,CASSLSGTGELFF,TGTGCCAGCAGCTTAAGCGGTACCGGGGAGCTGTTTTTT
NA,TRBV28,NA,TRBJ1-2,CASSPGQLALYGYTF,TGTGCCAGCAGTCCCGGACAGTTGGCCCTCTATGGCTACACCTTC
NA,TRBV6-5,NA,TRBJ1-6,CASSYAGFRTPLHF,TGTGCCAGCAGTTACGCAGGCTTTAGAACACCCCTCCACTTT
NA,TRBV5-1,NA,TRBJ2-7,CACFSRRVGPGWEQYF,TGCGCCTGCTTTAGCCGTAGGGTGGGCCCGGGGTGGGAGCAGTACTTC
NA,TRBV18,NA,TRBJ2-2,CASSPVGWGQTPTGELFF,TGTGCCAGCTCACCAGTTGGTTGGGGACAAACTCCAACCGGGGAGCTGTTTTTT
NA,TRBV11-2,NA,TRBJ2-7,CASSLDDGGTYEQYF,TGTGCCAGCAGCTTAGATGACGGAGGGACCTACGAGCAGTACTTC
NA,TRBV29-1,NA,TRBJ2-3,CSVEASATDTQYF,TGCAGCGTTGAAGCTAGCGCCACAGATACGCAGTATTTT
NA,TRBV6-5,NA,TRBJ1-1,CASMIGQYVGRAFF,TGTGCCAGCATGATAGGACAGTATGTGGGACGAGCTTTCTTT
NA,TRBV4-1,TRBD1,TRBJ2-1,CASSPRQGSNEQFF,TGCGCCAGCAGCCCCCGACAGGGTAGCAATGAGCAGTTCTTC
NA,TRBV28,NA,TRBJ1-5,CASSLTFSNQPQHF,TGTGCCAGCAGTTTGACATTTAGCAATCAGCCCCAGCATTTT
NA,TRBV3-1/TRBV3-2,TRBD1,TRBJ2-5,CASRNSGQVLGTQYF,TGTGCCAGCAGGAATTCCGGACAGGTTCTGGGGACCCAGTACTTC
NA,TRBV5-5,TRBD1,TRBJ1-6,CASSFGTEFSPLHF,TGTGCCAGCAGCTTTGGGACAGAATTTTCACCCCTCCACTTT
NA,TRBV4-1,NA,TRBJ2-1,CASSQDGRGPYNEQFF,TGCGCCAGCAGCCAAGACGGGCGGGGCCCCTACAATGAGCAGTTCTTC
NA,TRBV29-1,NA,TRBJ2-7,CSAAGQGKNSYEQYF,TGCAGCGCCGCCGGGCAGGGGAAAAATTCCTACGAGCAGTACTTC
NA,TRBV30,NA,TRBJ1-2,CAFEPGFVSSTNYGYTF,TGTGCCTTCGAACCGGGTTTTGTTAGTAGTACTAACTATGGCTACACCTTC
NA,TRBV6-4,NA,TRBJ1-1,CASSGEASGNTEAFF,TGTGCCAGCAGTGGGGAGGCCTCCGGGAACACTGAAGCTTTCTTT
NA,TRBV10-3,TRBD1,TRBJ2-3,CAITPALGQGADTQYF,TGTGCCATCACCCCGGCATTGGGACAGGGAGCAGATACGCAGTATTTT
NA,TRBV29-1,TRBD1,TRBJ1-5,CSVTGTGSNQPQHF,TGCAGCGTGACGGGGACAGGTAGCAATCAGCCCCAGCATTTT
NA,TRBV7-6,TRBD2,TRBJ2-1,CASSLVSGAGHGNEQFF,TGTGCCAGCAGCTTAGTTAGCGGGGCCGGCCATGGAAATGAGCAGTTCTTC
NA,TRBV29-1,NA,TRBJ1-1,CSVVRQSMNTEAFF,TGCAGCGTTGTCCGACAGAGCATGAACACTGAAGCTTTCTTT
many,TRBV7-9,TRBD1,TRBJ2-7,CASSLASQGASYEQYF,TGTGCCAGCAGCTTAGCGTCCCAGGGGGCCTCCTACGAGCAGTACTTC
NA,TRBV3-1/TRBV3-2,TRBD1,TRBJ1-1,CASSPRDRGAEAFF,TGTGCCAGCAGCCCCCGGGACAGGGGCGCTGAAGCTTTCTTT
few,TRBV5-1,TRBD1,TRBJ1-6,CASSSGQGRSPLHF,TGCGCCAGCAGCTCGGGACAGGGCAGGTCACCCCTCCACTTT
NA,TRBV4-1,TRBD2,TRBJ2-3,CASSQRLAGAGTDTQYF,TGCGCCAGCAGCCAGCGACTAGCGGGGGCGGGCACAGATACGCAGTATTTT